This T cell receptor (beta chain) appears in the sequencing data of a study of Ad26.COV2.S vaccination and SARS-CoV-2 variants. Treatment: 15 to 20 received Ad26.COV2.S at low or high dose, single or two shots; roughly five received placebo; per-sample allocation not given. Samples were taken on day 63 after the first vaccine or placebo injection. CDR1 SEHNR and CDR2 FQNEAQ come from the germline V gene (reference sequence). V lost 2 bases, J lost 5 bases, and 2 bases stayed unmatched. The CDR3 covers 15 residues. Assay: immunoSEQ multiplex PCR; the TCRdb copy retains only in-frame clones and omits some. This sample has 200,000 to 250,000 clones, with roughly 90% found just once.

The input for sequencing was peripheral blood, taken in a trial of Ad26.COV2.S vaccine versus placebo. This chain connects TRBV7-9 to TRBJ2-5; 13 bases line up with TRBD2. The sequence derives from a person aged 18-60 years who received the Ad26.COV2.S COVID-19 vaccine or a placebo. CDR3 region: CASSLRLAGGETQYF. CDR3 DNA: TGTGCCAGCAGCTTAAGACTAGCGGGAGGTGAGACCCAGTACTTC.